These 20 T cell receptor beta chains were all obtained from the same sample, sequenced in a study of shared T cell receptors in the human thymus. Libraries were prepared by immunoSEQ multiplex PCR; TCRdb keeps only in-frame clonotypes and omits some of them. This sample has 500,000 to 850,000 clones; about 90% occur once, and the top ten carry roughly 0.0087%. This sample was also put to use in a study of human thymus T cells.

Source material: thymocytes. All receptors derive from a boy younger than two with a congenital heart defect.

The chain combines TRBV11-2 with TRBJ1-1, with 7 bases that match TRBD1. With 5 bases clipped from V and 3 bases from J, the junction kept 12 bases outside the gene matches. This CDR3 is 16 amino acids long. Looked up from germline, CDR1 is SGHAT and CDR2 is FQNNGV. Written as DNA, the CDR3 is TGTGCCAGCAGCCCGCCGCCGGGACAGATAGACACTGAAGCTTTCTTT. Amino acid sequence: CASSPPPGQIDTEAFF.

The chain recombines TRBV11-2 with TRBJ2-7; D is possibly TRBD1 (5 bases). This CDR3 has 13 amino acids. CDR1 SGHAT and CDR2 FQNNGV come from the germline V gene. V shed 1 base and J shed 5 bases, with 9 bases lying between them. CDR3 bases: TGTGCCAGCAGCTTAGGATTGGGGCACGAGCAGTACTTC. Protein product: CASSLGLGHEQYF.

This clone came up once. The chain links TRBV28 to TRBJ2-1; weak D call: TRBD1 (5 bases). The ends were cut back, 4 bases at V and 3 bases at J, with 13 bases in the middle. Germline loops: CDR1 MDHEN, CDR2 SYDVKM. The CDR3 contains 15 residues. CDR3 bases: TGTGCCAGCAGTTCGGAATCGGACAACTACAATGAGCAGTTCTTC. Its protein is CASSSESDNYNEQFF.

The chain is built from TRBV25-1 and TRBJ1-4; D unclear. Germline-derived CDR1 and CDR2 are MGHDK and SYGVNS. V lost 4 bases and J 6 bases, leaving 6 bases between the germline ends. There are 12 residues in the CDR3. The CDR3 region is CASSVSDEKLFF. DNA of the CDR3: TGTGCCAGCAGTGTCTCGGATGAAAAACTGTTTTTT.

The J gene is TRBJ2-6, the V gene TRBV9; D is undetermined. Trimming took off 2 bases at V and 3 bases at J, with 9 bases between the two ends. CDR1 is SGDLS, CDR2 YYNGEE, per germline. The length of the CDR3 is 15 residues. DNA of the CDR3: TGTGCCAGCAGCGTCTGGAGTTTTGGGGCCAACGTCCTGACTTTC. Translation: CASSVWSFGANVLTF.

This clone was counted between two and nine times. The chain combines TRBV19 with TRBJ2-4, with D tentatively TRBD1 (5 bases). Between the trimmed V and J ends, which lost 6 bases and 5 bases, there was a span of 17 bases. The CDR3 has 15 amino acids. The V gene's germline CDR1 is LNHDA and CDR2 SQIVND (reference sequence). The CDR3 DNA reads as TGTGCCAGTAGAATCGGCCCCCAGGGCCAAAACATTCAGTACTTC. Amino acids: CASRIGPQGQNIQYF.

On this clone: At the DNA level, this CDR3 is encoded by other sequences in the same sample as well. This chain connects TRBV18 to TRBJ1-6, with TRBD1 identical over 9 bases. Losses at the gene ends were 5 bases for V and 4 bases for J; bases not matched to a gene: 6. The CDR3 consists of 16 residues. The V gene's germline CDR1 is KGHSH and CDR2 LQKENI. CDR3 sequence (DNA): TGTGCCAGCTCAATGCCGACAGGGGGTTATAATTCACCCCTCCACTTT. This gives the protein CASSMPTGGYNSPLHF.

This clone showed up just once. The genes are TRBV19 and TRBJ1-1; TRBD1 matches 9 bases. The CDR3 consists of 12 residues. V was clipped by 8 bases and J by 10 bases; unmatched bases: 8. The germline gives CDR1 LNHDA, CDR2 SQIVND (reference sequence). In nucleotides, the CDR3 is TGTGCCAGTGGATACAGGGGGCGGCTAGCTTTCTTT. Protein sequence: CASGYRGRLAFF.

This clone was observed a handful of times. The gene calls are TRBV28 and TRBJ2-7; TRBD1 agrees at 8 bases. The CDR3 loop spans 14 amino acids. J lost 5 bases, V lost 6 bases, and 9 bases had no gene match. Germline V gene data show CDR1 as MDHEN and CDR2 as SYDVKM. The CDR3 nucleotides are TGTGCCAGCAGCCTACCGGACAGGGCGGACGAGCAGTACTTC. Residues: CASSLPDRADEQYF.

V and J are TRBV28 and TRBJ2-7; TRBD1 aligns across 10 bases. The junction had 8 bases not matched to a gene; V was cut back by 5 bases and J by 4 bases. The CDR3 has 15 residues. Germline values: CDR1 MDHEN, CDR2 SYDVKM. The CDR3 DNA follows: TGTGCCAGCAGTAGGGGACAGGGGTACGGGTACGAGCAGTACTTC. Its protein is CASSRGQGYGYEQYF. Supplemented by reference TRBV28 and TRBJ2-7, the full variable domain reads DVKVTQSSRYLVKRTGEKVFLECVQDMDHENMFWYRQDPGLGLRLIYFSYDVKMKEKGDIPEGYSVSREKKERFSLILESASTNQTSMYLCASSRGQGYGYEQYFGPGTRLTVT.

The V and J genes are TRBV15 and TRBJ2-5, with 11 positions matching TRBD2. Unmatched junction bases numbered 5, after V lost 0 bases and J lost 5 bases. The CDR3 covers 16 residues. Germline loops: CDR1 LNHNV, CDR2 YYDKDF (reference sequence). This chain's CDR3 is CATSRETSGILETQYF. The CDR3 nucleotides are TGTGCCACCAGCAGAGAGACTAGCGGGATATTGGAGACCCAGTACTTC.

The gene calls are TRBV4-1 and TRBJ2-7, with D perhaps TRBD2 (5 bases). V was trimmed by 0 bases and J by 0 bases, leaving 9 bases between them. The CDR3 has 15 amino acids. Germline CDR1 is MGHRA and CDR2 is YSYEKL. The CDR3 loop is CASSQELASSYEQYF. The CDR3 DNA reads TGCGCCAGCAGCCAAGAGCTAGCAAGCTCCTACGAGCAGTACTTC.

This sequence joins TRBV4-1 and TRBJ2-2; 7 nucleotides align to TRBD1. The ends lost 0 bases at V and 3 bases at J; junction bases unmatched: 10. This CDR3 has 18 amino acids. Germline CDR1 MGHRA, CDR2 YSYEKL. This chain's CDR3 is CASSQDTGYRGDTGELFF. The DNA for the CDR3 is TGCGCCAGCAGCCAAGATACGGGCTACAGGGGAGACACCGGGGAGCTGTTTTTT.

V gene TRBV7-6 combines with J gene TRBJ1-3, with a tentative D call TRBD1 (6 bases). There are 16 residues in the CDR3. Germline CDR1 and CDR2: SGHVS and FNYEAQ. The V and J ends lost 5 bases and 2 bases respectively, with 16 bases between them. The CDR3 bases are TGTGCCAGCAGCGAGACAGGCGAGGTGGCTGGAAACACCATATATTTT. Translated: CASSETGEVAGNTIYF.

V is TRBV5-4 and J is TRBJ2-1; D perhaps matches TRBD2 (6 bases). This CDR3 region has 14 residues. Germline V lookup: CDR1 SGHNT, CDR2 YYREEE (reference sequence). V was pared by 3 bases and J by 8 bases, with 15 bases between. This chain's CDR3 is CASSWTGVRDEQFF. CDR3 coding DNA: TGTGCCAGCAGCTGGACGGGAGTCCGAGATGAGCAGTTCTTC.

The chain couples TRBV28 to TRBJ2-7, with D perhaps matching TRBD1 (6 bases). Trimming left V 3 bases short and J 4 bases short, with 22 bases between. The CDR3 consists of 17 residues. CDR1 is MDHEN and CDR2 is SYDVKM in the germline V gene. The CDR3 DNA is TGTGCCAGCAGTTTTAGTCCGGCCTTGGGACATGCTTACGAGCAGTACTTC. Translation gives CASSFSPALGHAYEQYF.

Remarks on this clone: One junction end disagrees with the germline gene, perhaps due to a read error. The chain couples TRBV7-9 to TRBJ2-1, with D hard to call. The CDR3 is 8 amino acids. In germline, CDR1 is SEHNR, CDR2 FQNEAQ (reference sequence). The CDR3 DNA is TGTGCCAGCAGCCGAAGCGTCTTC. Its translation: CASSRSVF. The full variable domain, with the rest looked up from reference TRBV7-9 and TRBJ2-1, is DTGVSQNPRHKITKRGQNVTFRCDPISEHNRLYWYRQTLGQGPEFLTYFQNEAQLEKSRLLSDRFSAERPKGSFSTLEIQRTEQGDSAMYLCASSRSVFGPGTRLTVL.

The genes are TRBV10-1 and TRBJ2-1, with D unresolved. Between the trimmed V and J ends, which lost 5 bases and 9 bases, there was a span of 8 bases. The germline V gene has CDR1 WNHNN and CDR2 SYGVQD (reference sequence). The CDR3 length is 11 residues. CDR3 bases: TGCGCCAGCAGTCAGTTTAGTGAGCAGTTCTTC. As protein: CASSQFSEQFF.

V usage is TRBV2 and J usage is TRBJ2-3, with 10 bases lining up with TRBD2. The CDR3 sequence is 22 residues long. Germline-derived CDR1 and CDR2 are SNHLY and FYNNEI. V lost 7 bases, J lost 2 bases, and 27 bases stayed unmatched. The CDR3 DNA is TGTGCCAGCAACGGATGGCCCCCACTGGGGCTAGCGGGAGTGGCGAACACAGATACGCAGTATTTT. This sequence encodes CASNGWPPLGLAGVANTDTQYF.

V usage is TRBV7-9 and J usage is TRBJ2-2; tentatively, D is TRBD1 (5 bases). The CDR3 has 17 residues. Per germline, CDR1 SEHNR and CDR2 FQNEAQ (reference sequence). V lost 5 bases and J lost 1, with 17 bases in between. The CDR3 bases are TGTGCCAGCAGCCCAAGTCAGGGCAGGGAGAACACCGGGGAGCTGTTTTTT. This encodes CASSPSQGRENTGELFF.